This T cell receptor (beta chain) was observed in a study of blood T cell repertoires in COVID-19. This CDR3 is built from 12 residues. Germline V gives CDR1 SEHNR, CDR2 FQNEAQ (reference sequence). Trimming removed 9 bases at V and 8 bases at J, with 14 bases between. Measured with immunoSEQ multiplex PCR; TCRdb has only the in-frame clones, and not every one. This table has about 430,000 clones, 85% to 90% appearing once. While infection was still active, Seattle patients were enrolled and then followed longitudinally. The sequenced sample consisted of peripheral blood. This clonotype was obtained from a man between 18 and 29 years old with COVID-19, enrolled during active disease. The V call is TRBV7-9, the J call TRBJ2-1; D possibly corresponds to TRBD2 (5 bases). As DNA, the CDR3 is TGTGCCAGGGCCGACTATAAGGATGAGCAGTTCTTC. It is translated as CARADYKDEQFF.